This T cell receptor (beta chain) was captured by sequencing in a study of T-cell reconstitution after alpha-beta-depleted transplantation in children. TCRbeta library construction was performed incorporating unique molecular identifiers. TCRdb used MiXCR to reprocess the PCR reads, holding one entry per CDR3 protein. The sample lists about 610,000 distinct CDR3 sequences, 10% occurring once. This clonotype was found a few times. This specimen was PBMCs from the stem cell graft donor, taken from the stem cell graft. The clonotype comes from a human donor who donated a stem cell graft to a child with acute myeloid leukemia.

The CDR3 here is CASSPSRDRPDGYTF. CDR3 bases: TGTGCCAGCAGTCCGTCCCGGGACAGGCCCGATGGCTACACCTTC. The chain uses TRBV12-3 or TRBV12-4 and TRBJ1-2; 8 bases fit TRBD1. The CDR3 is 15 residues long. The V and J ends lost 5 bases and 6 bases, in that order; junction bases with no gene match: 11.